Described below is a single TCR beta chain sequence and its context. Recruits, aged roughly 18 to 95 years, lived in 20 to 30 US areas. Allocation to cohorts depended on clinical history reported by the participants. Original data processing: Amplification of reference gene primers provided the estimated nucleated cell counts. Profiling relied on immunoSEQ multiplex PCR, and the TCRdb table lists in-frame clones only, not all of them. That table supplies the V and J calls and clone size; D and trimming were determined from the DNA. This table holds over 150,000 clones, roughly 87% found once. This record belongs to a study of blood T cell repertoires in COVID-19. Background on the study: Sources were T cells, B-cell-depleted T cells, or PBMCs; the material itself was cDNA or gDNA.

The CDR3 extends over 17 amino acids. The J segment lost 5 bases and the V segment lost 2 bases, leaving 10 bases of the junction unmatched. The germline V gene has CDR1 SEHNR and CDR2 FQNEAQ (reference sequence). The V gene is TRBV7-9, the J gene TRBJ2-1; 9 nucleotides agree with TRBD2. Specimen: PBMCs or T cells enriched from blood (not recorded which). The TCR was taken from a young woman who had recovered from COVID-19. CDR3 sequence (DNA): TGTGCCAGCAGCTTACACCTGATTCTAGCGGGAAACAATGAGCAGTTCTTC. Amino acids: CASSLHLILAGNNEQFF.